This T cell receptor beta chain was sequenced in a study of T cells in localized non-small cell lung cancer. J gave up 4 bases and V 6 bases, and 8 bases lay outside the gene matches. Germline V lookup: CDR1 MNHEY, CDR2 SVGAGI. The length of the CDR3 is 15 residues. Only in-frame clones appear in the TCRdb table, and some are missing; sequencing was by immunoSEQ multiplex PCR. The table lists around 100,000 clones, over 80% of them singletons. This clone was seen a single time. The source material was peripheral blood, sampled before any cancer treatment. The receptor comes from a man aged 35 to 69 with stage I squamous cell lung carcinoma. This rearrangement joins TRBV6-5 to TRBJ2-3; 9 bases fit TRBD1. The CDR3 loop reads CASRRTGASSDTQYF. CDR3 DNA: TGTGCCAGCAGAAGGACAGGGGCTTCATCAGATACGCAGTATTTT.